Presented here are 10 T cell receptor beta chains from one specimen sequenced in a study of radiation and T cells in renal cell carcinoma (dated by TCRdb to 2019 to 2021). Library generation was performed with the immunoSEQ multiplex PCR assay. Entries here come from immuneACCESS through TCRdb and include only in-frame sequences with V and J called. Some clones fail to appear in such tables; in the studies checked, an unresolved V gene covers under half of the shortfall, and the cause of the remainder is unknown. The sample has approximately 43,000 clones on record, about 84% of them singletons. 27% of the sample rests with the top ten. The sample's time point label, in plain terms: blood 4 weeks post-SBRT, at nephrectomy. The treatment or condition label, as the study defines it: 15 Gy SBRT to primary tumor, nephrectomy 4 weeks later. This material consisted of blood, taken from a patient whose treatment included radiotherapy and nephrectomy. The receptors come from a woman aged 65 to 85 with renal cell carcinoma.

The rearrangement links TRBV5-4 to TRBJ1-2, with D perhaps TRBD1 (6 bases). From germline, CDR1 is SGHNT and CDR2 YYREEE (reference sequence). The CDR3 length is 16 residues. V was shortened by 3 bases and J by 7 bases, with 22 bases between the two germline ends. The CDR3 nucleotides are TGTGCCAGCAGCTCCTCACCCTACAGGGTTTTTGGTGGCTACACCTTC. This translates into CASSSSPYRVFGGYTF.

The chain uses TRBV7-8 and TRBJ2-7, with D possibly TRBD2 on 6 matching bases. Germline V CDR1 and CDR2: SGHVS, FQNEAQ. The CDR3 totals 12 residues. Trimming removed 8 bases at V and 3 bases at J, with 11 bases between. The CDR3 DNA is TGTGCCAGCTCCACGACTAGCTACGAGCAGTACTTC. This codes for CASSTTSYEQYF.

V and J are TRBV18 and TRBJ1-3, with D tentatively TRBD1 (5 bases). The ends were cut back, 2 bases at V and 0 bases at J, with 14 bases in the middle. CDR3 length: 17 amino acids. The V gene's germline CDR1 is KGHSH and CDR2 LQKENI. CDR3 DNA: TGTGCCAGCTCACCATCCGGGGACTCCAGCTCTGGAAACACCATATATTTT. This sequence encodes CASSPSGDSSSGNTIYF.

This clone was observed a single time. The chain employs TRBV20-1 and TRBJ2-7, with D hard to call. Germline assignment: CDR1 DFQATT and CDR2 SNEGSKA (reference sequence). Trimming cost V 5 bases and J 7 bases, with 12 bases left between them. The CDR3 contains 11 residues. DNA of the CDR3: TGCAGTGCTCACAGTGTGGGAGAGCAGTACTTC. It yields the protein CSAHSVGEQYF.

V usage is TRBV4-3 and J usage is TRBJ2-5; 7 bases are a match to TRBD2. The V and J ends lost 0 bases and 4 bases, in that order; junction bases with no gene match: 5. This CDR3 spans 15 amino acids. Germline CDR1 LGHNA, CDR2 YSLEER. The CDR3 is CASSQEASGGETQYF. The CDR3 DNA is TGCGCCAGCAGCCAAGAGGCTAGCGGAGGAGAGACCCAGTACTTC.

CDR3 loop: CASSRTGTGGGGTEAFF. CDR3 nucleotide sequence: TGTGCCAGCAGCCGTACCGGGACAGGGGGAGGTGGAACTGAAGCTTTCTTT. The chain couples TRBV7-8 to TRBJ1-1; 11 bases fit TRBD1. CDR1 is SGHVS, CDR2 FQNEAQ, per germline. The trim removed 5 bases at V and 5 bases at J, leaving 13 bases unmatched. CDR3 size: 17 residues.

The chain links TRBV27 to TRBJ1-2, with D perhaps matching TRBD1 (5 bases). This CDR3 spans 11 amino acids. The germline CDR1 and CDR2 sequences are MNHEY and SMNVEV (reference sequence). Trimming took off 6 bases at V and 7 bases at J, with 9 bases between the two ends. The CDR3 loop reads CASRQGIGYTF. In DNA form, the CDR3 reads TGTGCCAGCAGGCAGGGTATTGGCTACACCTTC.

The chain links TRBV5-6 to TRBJ1-4; D not resolved. CDR1 is SGHDT, CDR2 YYEEEE, per germline. Trimming pared 4 bases from V and 7 bases from J, leaving 20 bases between. This CDR3 has 16 amino acids. The CDR3, as DNA: TGTGCCAGCAGCCTAGTTCACCCACTGGGTAGTGAAAAACTGTTTTTT. Residues: CASSLVHPLGSEKLFF.

V and J are TRBV5-4 and TRBJ1-1; no definite D call. The V gene's germline CDR1 is SGHNT and CDR2 YYREEE (reference sequence). Trimming took off 4 bases at V and 4 bases at J, with 11 bases between the two ends. The CDR3 is made up of 13 amino acids. DNA for the CDR3: TGTGCCAGCAGCCTGGACCTTGTCACTGAAGCTTTCTTT. Amino acids: CASSLDLVTEAFF. Complete variable domain (other parts from reference TRBV5-4 and TRBJ1-1): ETGVTQSPTHLIKTRGQQVTLRCSSQSGHNTVSWYQQALGQGPQFIFQYYREEENGRGNFPPRFSGLQFPNYSSELNVNALELDDSALYLCASSLDLVTEAFFGQGTRLTVV.

The chain couples TRBV6-6 to TRBJ2-5, with D uncertain. V was clipped by 3 bases and J by 0 bases, with 8 bases between them. This CDR3 spans 14 amino acids. CDR1 and CDR2 from the germline V gene are MNHNY and SVGAGI (reference sequence). The CDR3 DNA is TGTGCCAGCAGTTATAGAGAGTACCAAGAGACCCAGTACTTC. Its protein is CASSYREYQETQYF.